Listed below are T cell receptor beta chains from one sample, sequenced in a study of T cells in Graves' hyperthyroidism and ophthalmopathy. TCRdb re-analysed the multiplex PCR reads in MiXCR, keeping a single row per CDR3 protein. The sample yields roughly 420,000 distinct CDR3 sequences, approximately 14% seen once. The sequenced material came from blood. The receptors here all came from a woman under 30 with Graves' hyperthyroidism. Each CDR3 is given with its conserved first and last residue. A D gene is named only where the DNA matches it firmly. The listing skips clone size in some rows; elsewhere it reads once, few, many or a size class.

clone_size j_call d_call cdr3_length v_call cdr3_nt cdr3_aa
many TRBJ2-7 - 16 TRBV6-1 TGTGCCAGCAGTTTGAGGGGGGACACCAACTCCTACGAGCAGTACTTC CASSLRGDTNSYEQYF
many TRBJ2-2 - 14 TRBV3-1 TGTGCCAGCAGCACCTTAGCGGTCACCGGGGAGCTGTTTTTT CASSTLAVTGELFF
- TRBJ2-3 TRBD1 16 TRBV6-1 TGTGCCAGCAGACTTACAGGGGGCGGGTCGACAGATACGCAGTATTTT CASRLTGGGSTDTQYF
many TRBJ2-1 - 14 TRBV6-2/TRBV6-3 TGTGCCAGCAGTTCACAGGGTTATCGGAATGAGCAGTTCTTC CASSSQGYRNEQFF
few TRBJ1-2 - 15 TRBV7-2 TGTGCCAGCAGCCATGAGGGCGAGGGTTTACGCGGCTACACCTTC CASSHEGEGLRGYTF
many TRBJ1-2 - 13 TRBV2 TGTGCCAGCAGTGGGACTCACAACTATGGCTACACCTTC CASSGTHNYGYTF
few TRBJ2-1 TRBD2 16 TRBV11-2 TGTGCCAGCAGCTTAGATATAGCGGGGGCGTACAATGAGCAGTTCTTC CASSLDIAGAYNEQFF
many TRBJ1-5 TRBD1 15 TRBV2 TGTGCCAGCAGTCCGGGGACAGCCTCTTATCAGCCCCAGCATTTT CASSPGTASYQPQHF
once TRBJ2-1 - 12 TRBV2 TGTGCCAGCAATAACCGCTACAATGAGCAGTTCTTC CASNNRYNEQFF
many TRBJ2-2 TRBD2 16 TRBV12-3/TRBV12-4 TGTGCCAGCAGCCGCTCTTCTGGCGGGGGGAGCGGGGAGCTGTTTTTT CASSRSSGGGSGELFF
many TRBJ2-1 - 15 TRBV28 TGTGCCAGCAGTTTACTGGGAGCTTCCTACAATGAGCAGTTCTTC CASSLLGASYNEQFF
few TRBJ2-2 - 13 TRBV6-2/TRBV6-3 TGTGCCAGCAGTACTCGAAACACCGGGGAGCTGTTTTTT CASSTRNTGELFF
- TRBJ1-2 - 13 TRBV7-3 TGTGCCAGCAGCTTAAGTACCGACTATGGCTACACCTTC CASSLSTDYGYTF
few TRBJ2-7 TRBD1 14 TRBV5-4 TGTGCCAGCAGTTGGACCACAGGGGGCTACGAGCAGTACTTC CASSWTTGGYEQYF
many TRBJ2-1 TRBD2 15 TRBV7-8 TGTGCCAGCAGCCAGGGACTAGCGGGGTACAATGAGCAGTTCTTC CASSQGLAGYNEQFF
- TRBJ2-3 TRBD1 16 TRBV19 TGTGCCAGTAGTGTTTCGAGGACAGGGGACACAGATACGCAGTATTTT CASSVSRTGDTDTQYF
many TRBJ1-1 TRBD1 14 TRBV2 TGTGCCAGCAGGGGACAGGGAGGCGTATTTGAAGCTTTCTTT CASRGQGGVFEAFF
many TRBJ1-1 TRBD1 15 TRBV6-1 TGTGCCACAGGACAGGGCCGCATTTTGAACACTGAAGCTTTCTTT CATGQGRILNTEAFF
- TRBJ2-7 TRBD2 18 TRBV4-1 TGCGCCAGCAGCCACCACGGATATAGCGGGGGAGGGTTCCACGAGCAGTACTTC CASSHHGYSGGGFHEQYF
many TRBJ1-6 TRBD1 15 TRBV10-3 TGTGCCATCAGTACTTATGACAGGGGACGTTCACCCCTCCACTTT CAISTYDRGRSPLHF
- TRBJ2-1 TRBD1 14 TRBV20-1 TGCAGTGCTAGTGTTGGACAGGGTATCAATGAGCAGTTCTTC CSASVGQGINEQFF
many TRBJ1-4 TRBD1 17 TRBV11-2 TGTGCCAGCAGCTTAGAACGCCCCGGGACAGGTGGTGAAAAACTGTTTTTT CASSLERPGTGGEKLFF
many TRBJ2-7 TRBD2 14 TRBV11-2 TGTGCCAGCACCGTTACTAGCGGGGTTGGCGAGCAGTACTTC CASTVTSGVGEQYF
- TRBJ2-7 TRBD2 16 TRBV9 TGTGCCAGCAGCCGAGCTAGCGGGAGGGCCACCAACGAGCAGTACTTC CASSRASGRATNEQYF
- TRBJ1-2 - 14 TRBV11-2 TGTGCCAGCAGCACCAGTCGGACCAACTATGGCTACACCTTC CASSTSRTNYGYTF
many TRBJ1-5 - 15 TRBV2 TGTGCCAGCAGTGACGATCGACCTCTAAGTCAGCCCCAGCATTTT CASSDDRPLSQPQHF
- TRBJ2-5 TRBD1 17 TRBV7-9 TGTGCCAGCAGCTTAGGTTCGGGGACAGCAGCAAAAGAGACCCAGTACTTC CASSLGSGTAAKETQYF
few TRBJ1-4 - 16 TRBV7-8 TGTGCCAGCAGCCCGCGAGGTGGGGGGGCCGATGAAAAACTGTTTTTT CASSPRGGGADEKLFF
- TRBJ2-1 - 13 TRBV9 TGTGCCAGCAGCCGTTGGGGGGAAAATGAGCAGTTCTTC CASSRWGENEQFF
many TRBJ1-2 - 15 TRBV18 TGTGCCAGCTCCCCTCGCTCGGGGAACGACTATGGCTACACCTTC CASSPRSGNDYGYTF
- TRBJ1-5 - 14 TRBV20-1 TGCAGTGCGAGATCGGGGGGGAGAAATCAGCCCCAGCATTTT CSARSGGRNQPQHF
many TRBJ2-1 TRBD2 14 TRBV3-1 TGTGCCAGCAGCCCGGGACTAGCGGACAATGAGCAGTTCTTC CASSPGLADNEQFF
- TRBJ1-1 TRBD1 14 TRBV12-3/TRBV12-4 TGTGCCAGCAGGGGACAGGGGGGGAACACTGAAGCTTTCTTT CASRGQGGNTEAFF
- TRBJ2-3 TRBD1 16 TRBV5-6 TGTGCCAGCAGCTCAGAGACAGGGGAGTACGCAGATACGCAGTATTTT CASSSETGEYADTQYF
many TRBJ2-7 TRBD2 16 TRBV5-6 TGTGCCAGCAGCCCGACCGGACTAGCGGGAGACTACGAGCAGTACTTC CASSPTGLAGDYEQYF
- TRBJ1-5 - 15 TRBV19 TGTGCCAGTAGTAAACTGGACAGTAGCAATCAGCCCCAGCATTTT CASSKLDSSNQPQHF
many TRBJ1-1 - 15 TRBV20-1 TGCAGTGCCATGGGGGGGTTGGGGATGAACACTGAAGCTTTCTTT CSAMGGLGMNTEAFF
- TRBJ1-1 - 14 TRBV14 TGTGCCAGCAGCCAATATTTAGCAAACACTGAAGCTTTCTTT CASSQYLANTEAFF
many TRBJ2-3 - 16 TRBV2 TGTGCCAGCAGTGATGTGGCTACAACTAGCACAGATACGCAGTATTTT CASSDVATTSTDTQYF
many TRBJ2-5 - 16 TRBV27 TGTGCCAGCAGCCCTCTAGAAAGCGGTCCGCGCGAGACCCAGTACTTC CASSPLESGPRETQYF
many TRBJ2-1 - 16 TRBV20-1 TGCAGTGCTAGGGCCTTTGGGGCAAGCTCCTACAATGAGCAGTTCTTC CSARAFGASSYNEQFF
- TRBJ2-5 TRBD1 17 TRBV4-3 TGCGCCAGCAGCCAAAGACTCCTGGGACAGGGGCAAGAGACCCAGTACTTC CASSQRLLGQGQETQYF
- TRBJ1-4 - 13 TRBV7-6 TGTGCCAGCAGCTTAGATTCCAATGAAAAACTGTTTTTT CASSLDSNEKLFF
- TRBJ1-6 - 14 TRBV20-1 TGCAGTGCTAGAGATTTCGGGGAAGCTTCACCCCTCCACTTT CSARDFGEASPLHF
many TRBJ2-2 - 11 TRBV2 TGTGCCAGCAGTGAACCCGGGGAGCTGTTTTTT CASSEPGELFF
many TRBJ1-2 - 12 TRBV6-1 TGTGCCAGCAGTGACGTCGGGTACGGCTACACCTTC CASSDVGYGYTF
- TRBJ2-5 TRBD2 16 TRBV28 TGTGCCAGCAGTCCCACTAGCGGGAGCGCCCAAGAGGCCCAGTACTTC CASSPTSGSAQEAQYF
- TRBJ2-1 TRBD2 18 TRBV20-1 TGCAGTCCCTCCCCCCCTAGCGGAAAACACTGGTCCTACAATGAGCAGTTCTTC CSPSPPSGKHWSYNEQFF
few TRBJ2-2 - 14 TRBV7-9 TGTGCCAGCAGCCAGGATTCGAACACCGGGGAGCTGTTTTTT CASSQDSNTGELFF
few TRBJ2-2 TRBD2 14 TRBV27 TGTGCCAGCAGATGGACTAGCGCGGGCGGGGAGCTGTTTTTT CASRWTSAGGELFF
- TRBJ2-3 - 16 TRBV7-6 TGTGCCAGCAGCCCCCTGGGGGCAGGGCGCACAGATACGCAGTATTTT CASSPLGAGRTDTQYF
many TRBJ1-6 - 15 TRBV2 TGTGCCAGCATCTCTTCTTGGACATCCGATTCACCCCTCCACTTT CASISSWTSDSPLHF
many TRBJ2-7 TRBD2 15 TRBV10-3 TGTGCCATCAGCCCGATAAGCGGGGGGACCTACGAGCAGTACTTC CAISPISGGTYEQYF
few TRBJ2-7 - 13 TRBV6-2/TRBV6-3 TGTGCCAGCAGCTCGGGGCAAAGGGACGAGCAGTACTTC CASSSGQRDEQYF
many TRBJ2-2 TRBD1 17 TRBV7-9 TGTGCCAGCAGCAACCGGGACAGGCGAAGGCTGACCGGGGAGCTGTTTTTT CASSNRDRRRLTGELFF